The 26 T cell receptor beta chains reported below all come from one sample, sequenced in a study of memory CD4+ T cells and cytomegalovirus serostatus. Single viable CD3+CD4+CD8-CD45RO+ cells were sorted as the memory CD4+ T cells. Here immunoSEQ multiplex PCR was the method, and the copy in TCRdb shows in-frame clones only, minus some. The repertoire holds 61,000 or so clones, around three quarters seen once, with approximately 0.53% in the top ten. Sequenced material: memory CD4+ T cells from blood. These receptors originate from an adult in good health and CMV-seronegative. Some clones in this sample may be carry-over from other donors' samples.

The chain recombines TRBV5-6 with TRBJ2-1; 11 bases align to TRBD2. The length of the CDR3 is 15 residues. CDR1 is SGHDT and CDR2 is YYEEEE in the germline V gene. With V trimmed by 1 base and J by 7 bases, 4 bases remained unmatched. CDR3: CASSLKLAGVNEQFF. CDR3 in DNA: TGTGCCAGCAGCTTGAAACTAGCGGGGGTAAATGAGCAGTTCTTC.

The chain has TRBV6-1 and TRBJ2-5; D uncertain. The DNA end is a closer match to TRBJ2-7, so the J assignment may be wrong. CDR3 length: 13 amino acids. Germline CDR1 and CDR2: MNHNS and SASEGT. In DNA, the CDR3 is TGTGCCAGCAGTGCACGAAAGGATTACGAGCAGTACTTC. As protein: CASSARKDYEQYF.

This rearrangement joins TRBV7-2 to TRBJ1-2, with TRBD1 matching 10 bases. CDR1 SGHTA and CDR2 FQGNSA come from the germline V gene. V lost 5 bases and J lost 8; bases outside the gene matches: 14. The CDR3 length is 16 residues. The CDR3 DNA reads TGTGCCAGCAGCCCCGGGGGAATCGGGACAGGGGTGGGCTACACCTTC. Translating it yields CASSPGGIGTGVGYTF.

This clone occurred a few times. The chain recombines TRBV7-9 with TRBJ1-3; D remains unclear. Trimming removed 6 bases at V and 12 bases at J, with 12 bases between. CDR1 is SEHNR, CDR2 FQNEAQ, per germline (reference sequence). The CDR3 is made up of 11 amino acids. The CDR3 loop is CASSLQYYIYF. DNA for the CDR3: TGTGCCAGCAGTCTACAGTATTACATATATTTT.

This chain connects TRBV18 to TRBJ2-3; 7 bases align to TRBD1. The V segment lost 2 bases and the J segment 2 bases; nucleotides outside the gene matches: 1. The CDR3 consists of 14 residues. Germline V gene lookup returns CDR1 KGHSH and CDR2 LQKENI. The CDR3 DNA follows: TGTGCCAGCTCACCAGGGACAGACACAGATACGCAGTATTTT. This translates into CASSPGTDTDTQYF.

This clone showed up just once. The chain is built from TRBV15 and TRBJ2-5; TRBD1 aligns across 9 bases. CDR1 and CDR2 from the germline V gene are LNHNV and YYDKDF (reference sequence). The CDR3 totals 16 residues. V lost 1 base and J lost 3; bases outside the gene matches: 6. CDR3 in amino acids: CATSRGLGQGEETQYF. The CDR3 DNA sequence: TGTGCCACCAGCAGAGGTTTGGGACAGGGTGAAGAGACCCAGTACTTC.

This clone was recorded once. The chain couples TRBV10-3 to TRBJ1-1; D is unclear. The germline gives CDR1 ENHRY, CDR2 SYGVKD. The V and J ends lost 6 bases and 1 base respectively, with 9 bases between them. The CDR3 runs to 13 residues. CDR3: CAIRYLGNTEAFF. Written as DNA, the CDR3 is TGTGCCATCAGGTACCTCGGGAACACTGAAGCTTTCTTT.

The chain links TRBV5-4 to TRBJ1-2; 12 bases match TRBD1. CDR3 length equals 15 residues. Germline CDR1 is SGHNT and CDR2 is YYREEE (reference sequence). Losses at the gene ends were 3 bases for V and 6 bases for J; bases not matched to a gene: 6. As DNA, the CDR3 is TGTGCCAGCAGCTCCCCGGGACAGGGGGCGCATGGCTACACCTTC. It translates to CASSSPGQGAHGYTF.

This clone was seen a single time. One junction end does not reproduce the germline sequence, and a read error may be involved. V and J are TRBV7-7 and TRBJ2-5; TRBD2 aligns across 16 bases. Germline values: CDR1 SSHAT, CDR2 FNYEAQ (reference sequence). The CDR3 sequence is 17 residues long. The DNA of the CDR3 is TGTGCTAGCAGCCCCGGGACTAGCGGGGGGGCCTTGGAGACTCAGTACTTC. It encodes CASSPGTSGGALETQYF.

The V and J genes are TRBV7-9 and TRBJ2-1; 10 nucleotides agree with TRBD2. With V trimmed by 5 bases and J by 0 bases, 4 bases remained unmatched. This CDR3 is built from 16 residues. The germline V gene encodes CDR1 SEHNR and CDR2 FQNEAQ (reference sequence). CDR3 in amino acids: CASSHPSGSSYNEQFF. The CDR3 nucleotides read TGTGCCAGCAGCCATCCTAGCGGGAGCTCCTACAATGAGCAGTTCTTC.

J is TRBJ1-2 and V is TRBV5-4; D remains ambiguous. The germline V gene encodes CDR1 SGHNT and CDR2 YYREEE (reference sequence). The CDR3 spans 15 residues. Trimming removed 0 bases at V and 0 bases at J, with 9 bases between. CDR3: CASSLVVGANYGYTF. Written as DNA, the CDR3 is TGTGCCAGCAGCTTGGTGGTGGGAGCTAACTATGGCTACACCTTC. The complete variable domain, with remaining parts taken from reference TRBV5-4 and TRBJ1-2, reads ETGVTQSPTHLIKTRGQQVTLRCSSQSGHNTVSWYQQALGQGPQFIFQYYREEENGRGNFPPRFSGLQFPNYSSELNVNALELDDSALYLCASSLVVGANYGYTFGSGTRLTVV.

The chain couples TRBV18 to TRBJ2-7; 8 bases map to TRBD1. The CDR3 totals 14 residues. CDR1 and CDR2 from the germline V gene are KGHSH and LQKENI. J lost 3 bases, V lost 3 bases, and 4 bases had no gene match. The CDR3: CASSPLGQDYEQYF. DNA of the CDR3: TGTGCCAGCTCACCGCTGGGACAGGACTACGAGCAGTACTTC.

The chain combines TRBV10-2 with TRBJ2-3; tentative D call: TRBD1 (6 bases). CDR1 is WSHSY and CDR2 is SAAADI in the germline V gene. Trimming pared 4 bases from V and 9 bases from J, leaving 14 bases between. This CDR3 region has 13 residues. The CDR3 protein is CASSGQDGWTQYF. For the CDR3, the DNA is TGCGCCAGCAGTGGACAGGACGGGTGGACGCAGTATTTT.

V usage is TRBV6-1 and J usage is TRBJ2-1; the match to TRBD2 covers 9 bases. The CDR3 runs to 20 residues. The germline V gene encodes CDR1 MNHNS and CDR2 SASEGT. The trim removed 3 bases at V and 0 bases at J, leaving 15 bases unmatched. CDR3 DNA: TGTGCCAGCAGTGACCCTAGCGGGAAGAGCTGGAGGAGCTCCTACAATGAGCAGTTCTTC. This codes for CASSDPSGKSWRSSYNEQFF.

V usage is TRBV6-5 and J usage is TRBJ2-7, with 9 bases identical to TRBD2. The germline gives CDR1 MNHEY, CDR2 SVGAGI. The CDR3 extends over 15 amino acids. V shed 4 bases, J shed 0 bases, and the junction held 4 bases outside the gene matches. The CDR3 protein is CASSSAGGSSYEQYF. In nucleotides, the CDR3 is TGTGCCAGCAGTTCAGCGGGGGGCTCCTCCTACGAGCAGTACTTC.

The chain uses TRBV6-5 and TRBJ2-1, with TRBD2 identical over 9 bases. V dropped 4 bases and J dropped 6; count of bases not matched to a gene: 7. CDR1 is MNHEY, CDR2 SVGAGI, per germline. This CDR3 spans 15 amino acids. The CDR3 sequence is CASSFGLAGSNEQFF. The DNA of the CDR3 is TGTGCCAGCAGTTTTGGGCTAGCGGGATCCAATGAGCAGTTCTTC.

By frequency in the sample, this clone is medium-sized (0.01 to 0.1%). The chain uses TRBV4-2 and TRBJ1-1, with TRBD1 matching over 10 bases. Per germline, CDR1 LGHNA and CDR2 YNFKEQ. The CDR3 has 17 residues. The junction had 7 bases not matched to a gene; V was cut back by 3 bases and J by 0 bases. In DNA, the CDR3 is TGTGCCAGCAGCCAGGTATTTGGACAGGGGGTGAACACTGAAGCTTTCTTT. Translation: CASSQVFGQGVNTEAFF.

The gene calls are TRBV10-3 and TRBJ1-1; possible D gene TRBD1, 5 bases. Looked up from germline, CDR1 is ENHRY and CDR2 is SYGVKD. The CDR3 spans 14 residues. Trimming removed 6 bases from V and 3 bases from J, with 14 bases in between. The CDR3 region is CAIRTQGSDTEAFF. The CDR3 DNA reads as TGTGCCATCAGGACCCAGGGTTCTGACACTGAAGCTTTCTTT.

On this clone: The identical CDR3 is also encoded by other nucleotide sequences in the sample. J is TRBJ2-7 and V is TRBV18; TRBD2 matches 7 bases. The V and J ends lost 1 base and 2 bases, in that order; junction bases with no gene match: 2. This CDR3 is 14 amino acids long. CDR1 KGHSH and CDR2 LQKENI come from the germline V gene. CDR3 protein: CASSPQRGTYEQYF. For the CDR3, the DNA is TGTGCCAGCTCACCACAGCGGGGAACCTACGAGCAGTACTTC.

This sequence joins TRBV10-3 and TRBJ1-5; D uncertain. Germline loops: CDR1 ENHRY, CDR2 SYGVKD. V was clipped by 5 bases and J by 1 base, with 15 bases between them. CDR3 size: 16 residues. CDR3 protein: CAISTGPPRSNQPQHF. CDR3 coding DNA: TGTGCCATCAGTACCGGGCCTCCGAGGAGCAATCAGCCCCAGCATTTT.

The chain carries TRBV28 and TRBJ2-5, with 16 bases matching TRBD2. CDR1 MDHEN and CDR2 SYDVKM come from the germline V gene. The V and J ends lost 4 bases and 2 bases, in that order; junction bases with no gene match: 16. The CDR3 runs to 21 residues. As DNA, the CDR3 is TGTGCCAGCAGTTCAAGCGACGGGGGACTAGCGGGAGGGCCAGGGCAAGAGACCCAGTACTTC. Translated, it gives CASSSSDGGLAGGPGQETQYF.

In DNA, the CDR3 is TGTGCCAGTAGTCATGTTGGGCAGGGCACTGAAGCTTTCTTT. This translates into CASSHVGQGTEAFF. The chain employs TRBV19 and TRBJ1-1; D may be TRBD1 (5 bases). V was shortened by 5 bases and J by 4 bases, with 14 bases between the two germline ends. This CDR3 contains 14 residues. Germline loops: CDR1 LNHDA, CDR2 SQIVND (reference sequence).

This clone was observed a single time. The chain joins TRBV6-4 to TRBJ1-6; D not certain. Trimming pared 7 bases from V and 5 bases from J, leaving 12 bases between. The CDR3 sequence is 14 residues long. CDR1 is MRHNA, CDR2 SNTAGT, per germline. The CDR3 spells CASTPTENNSPLHF. The CDR3 region has the DNA TGTGCCAGCACCCCCACAGAGAATAATTCACCCCTCCACTTT.

The V and J genes are TRBV27 and TRBJ1-5, with 7 bases lining up with TRBD1. J gave up 7 bases and V 6 bases, and 6 bases lay outside the gene matches. This CDR3 contains 13 residues. Germline CDR1 reads MNHEY; CDR2 reads SMNVEV (reference sequence). CDR3 bases: TGTGCCAGCAGCGAACAGGGGCGGCAGCCCCAGCATTTT. Translating gives CASSEQGRQPQHF.

This chain joins TRBV7-2 and TRBJ1-1; D gene unclear. The CDR3 is made up of 13 amino acids. V was trimmed by 3 bases and J by 5 bases, leaving 10 bases between them. Looked up from germline, CDR1 is SGHTA and CDR2 is FQGNSA. This CDR3 reads CASSLRVGTEAFF. The CDR3 DNA is TGTGCCAGCAGCTTGAGGGTAGGGACTGAAGCTTTCTTT.

The chain has TRBV27 and TRBJ1-2; D perhaps matches TRBD1 (5 bases). This CDR3 comprises 14 residues. V was shortened by 5 bases and J by 8 bases, with 18 bases between the two germline ends. CDR1 is MNHEY, CDR2 SMNVEV, per germline (reference sequence). CDR3 sequence: CASSPYIGAGGYTF. The CDR3 DNA reads TGTGCCAGCAGTCCTTACATCGGGGCGGGCGGCTACACCTTC.